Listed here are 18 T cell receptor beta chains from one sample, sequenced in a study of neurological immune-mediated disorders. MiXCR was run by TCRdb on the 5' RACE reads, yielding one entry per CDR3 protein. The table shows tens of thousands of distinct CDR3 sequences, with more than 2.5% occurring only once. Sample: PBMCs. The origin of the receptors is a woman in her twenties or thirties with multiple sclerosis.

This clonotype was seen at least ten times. The CDR3 coding sequence is TGCGCCAGCAGCCAAGATTTGGAGCGGGGGGTTGAGCAGTTCTTC. Its translation is CASSQDLERGVEQFF. The chain uses TRBV4-3 and TRBJ2-1; 9 positions match TRBD2. The ends lost 0 bases at V and 9 bases at J; junction bases unmatched: 6. The CDR3 is made up of 15 amino acids. CDR1 is LGHNA, CDR2 YSLEER, per germline.

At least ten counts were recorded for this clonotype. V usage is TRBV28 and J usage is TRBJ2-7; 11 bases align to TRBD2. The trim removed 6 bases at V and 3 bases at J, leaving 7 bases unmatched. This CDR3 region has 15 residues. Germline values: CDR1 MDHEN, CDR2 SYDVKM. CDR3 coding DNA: TGTGCCAGCAGGGGATGGGGGACTAGCGGCTACGAGCAGTACTTC. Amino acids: CASRGWGTSGYEQYF.

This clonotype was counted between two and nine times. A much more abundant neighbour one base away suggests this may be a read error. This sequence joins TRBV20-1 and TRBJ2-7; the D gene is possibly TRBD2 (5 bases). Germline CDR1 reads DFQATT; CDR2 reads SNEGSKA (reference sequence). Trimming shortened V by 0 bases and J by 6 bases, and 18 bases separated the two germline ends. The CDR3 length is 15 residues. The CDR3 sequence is CSARDHGRTQAEQYF. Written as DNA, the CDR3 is TGCAGTGCTAGAGATCATGGGAGAACCCAAGCCGAGCAGTACTTC.

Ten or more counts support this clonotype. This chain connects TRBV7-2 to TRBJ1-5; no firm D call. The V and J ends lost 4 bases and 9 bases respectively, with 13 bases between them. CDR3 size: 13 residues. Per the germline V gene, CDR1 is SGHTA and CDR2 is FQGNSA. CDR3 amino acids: CASSSTSNAPQHF. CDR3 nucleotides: TGTGCCAGCAGCTCCACTTCAAATGCGCCCCAGCATTTT.

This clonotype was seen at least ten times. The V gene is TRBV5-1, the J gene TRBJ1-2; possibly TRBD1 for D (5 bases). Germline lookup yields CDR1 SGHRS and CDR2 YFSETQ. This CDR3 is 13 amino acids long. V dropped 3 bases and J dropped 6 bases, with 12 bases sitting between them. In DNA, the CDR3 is TGCGCCAGCAGCTGGGGGACGGAGGATGGCTACACCTTC. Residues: CASSWGTEDGYTF.

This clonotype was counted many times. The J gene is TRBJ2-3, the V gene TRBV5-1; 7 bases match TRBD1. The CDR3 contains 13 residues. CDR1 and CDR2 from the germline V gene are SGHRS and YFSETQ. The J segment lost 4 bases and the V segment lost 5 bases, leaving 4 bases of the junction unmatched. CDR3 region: CASRQGLADTQYF. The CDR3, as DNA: TGCGCCAGCAGACAGGGGTTGGCAGATACGCAGTATTTT. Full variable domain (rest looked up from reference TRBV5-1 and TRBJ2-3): KAGVTQTPRYLIKTRGQQVTLSCSPISGHRSVSWYQQTPGQGLQFLFEYFSETQRNKGNFPGRFSGRQFSNSRSEMNVSTLELGDSALYLCASRQGLADTQYFGPGTRLTVL.

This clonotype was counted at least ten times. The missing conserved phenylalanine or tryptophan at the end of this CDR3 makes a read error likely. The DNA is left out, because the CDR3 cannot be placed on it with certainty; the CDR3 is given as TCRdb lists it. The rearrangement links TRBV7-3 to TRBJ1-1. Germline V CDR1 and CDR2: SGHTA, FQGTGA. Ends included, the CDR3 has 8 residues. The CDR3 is CASSPPEG.

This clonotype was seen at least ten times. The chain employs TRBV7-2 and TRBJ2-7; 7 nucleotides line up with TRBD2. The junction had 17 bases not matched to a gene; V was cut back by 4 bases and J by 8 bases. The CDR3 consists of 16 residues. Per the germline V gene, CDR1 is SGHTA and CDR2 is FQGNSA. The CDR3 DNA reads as TGTGCCAGCAGCTCCCTGGGTAGCGGGCTCCCAAACCAGCAGTACTTC. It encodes CASSSLGSGLPNQQYF.

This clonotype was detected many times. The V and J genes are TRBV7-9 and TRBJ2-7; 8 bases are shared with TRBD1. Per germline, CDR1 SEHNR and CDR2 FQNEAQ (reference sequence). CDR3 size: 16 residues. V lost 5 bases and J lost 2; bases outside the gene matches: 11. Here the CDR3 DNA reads TGTGCCAGCAGCCCCGGTATCGGGACAGGAGCCTACGAGCAGTACTTC. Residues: CASSPGIGTGAYEQYF. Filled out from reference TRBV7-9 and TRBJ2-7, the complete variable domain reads DTGVSQNPRHKITKRGQNVTFRCDPISEHNRLYWYRQTLGQGPEFLTYFQNEAQLEKSRLLSDRFSAERPKGSFSTLEIQRTEQGDSAMYLCASSPGIGTGAYEQYFGPGTRLTVT.

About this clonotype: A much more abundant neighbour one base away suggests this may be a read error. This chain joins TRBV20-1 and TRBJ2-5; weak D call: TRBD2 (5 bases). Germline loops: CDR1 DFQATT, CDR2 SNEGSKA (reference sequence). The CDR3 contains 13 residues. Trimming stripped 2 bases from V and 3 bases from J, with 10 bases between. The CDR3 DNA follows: TGCAGTGCTAGACTAGCCGGCGAAGAGACCCAGTACTTC. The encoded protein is CSARLAGEETQYF.

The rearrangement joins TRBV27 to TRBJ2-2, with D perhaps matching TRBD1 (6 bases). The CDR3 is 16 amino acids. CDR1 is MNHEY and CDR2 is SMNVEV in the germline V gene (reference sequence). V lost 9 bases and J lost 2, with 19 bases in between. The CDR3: CASLPQGHKNTGELFF. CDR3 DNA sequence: TGTGCCAGTCTACCTCAGGGACACAAAAACACCGGGGAGCTGTTTTTT.

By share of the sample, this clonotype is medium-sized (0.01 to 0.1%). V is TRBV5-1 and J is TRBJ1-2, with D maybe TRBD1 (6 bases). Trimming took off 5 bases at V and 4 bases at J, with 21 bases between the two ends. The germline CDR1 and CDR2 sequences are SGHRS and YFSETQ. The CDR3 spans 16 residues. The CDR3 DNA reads TGCGCCAGCAGTCCAGATTTTGGACAGTACTTCTATGGCTACACCTTC. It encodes CASSPDFGQYFYGYTF.

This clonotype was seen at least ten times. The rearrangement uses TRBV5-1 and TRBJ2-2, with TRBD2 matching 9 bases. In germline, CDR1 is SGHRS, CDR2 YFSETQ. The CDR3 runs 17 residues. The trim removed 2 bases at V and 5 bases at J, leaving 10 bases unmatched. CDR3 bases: TGCGCCAGCAGCTTACTTTCAGCGGGAGGAAGGACCGGGGAGCTGTTTTTT. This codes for CASSLLSAGGRTGELFF.

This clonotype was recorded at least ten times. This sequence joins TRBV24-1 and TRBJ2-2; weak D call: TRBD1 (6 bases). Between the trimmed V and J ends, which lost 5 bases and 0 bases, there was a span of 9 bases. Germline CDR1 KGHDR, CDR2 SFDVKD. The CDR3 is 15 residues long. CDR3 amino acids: CATSGPGANTGELFF. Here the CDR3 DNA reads TGTGCCACCAGTGGCCCAGGGGCGAACACCGGGGAGCTGTTTTTT.

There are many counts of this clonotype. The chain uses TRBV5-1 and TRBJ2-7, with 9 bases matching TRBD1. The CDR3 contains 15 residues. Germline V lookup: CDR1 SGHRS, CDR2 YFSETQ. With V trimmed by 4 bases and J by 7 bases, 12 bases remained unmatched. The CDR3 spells CASSPLTGGSGEQYF. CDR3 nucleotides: TGCGCCAGCAGCCCACTGACAGGGGGTTCTGGAGAGCAGTACTTC.

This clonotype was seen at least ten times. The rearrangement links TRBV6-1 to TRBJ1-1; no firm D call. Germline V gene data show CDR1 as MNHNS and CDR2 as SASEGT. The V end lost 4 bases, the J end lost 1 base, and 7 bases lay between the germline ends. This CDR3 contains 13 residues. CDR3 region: CASSGWKNTEAFF. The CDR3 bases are TGTGCCAGCAGTGGATGGAAGAACACTGAAGCTTTCTTT.

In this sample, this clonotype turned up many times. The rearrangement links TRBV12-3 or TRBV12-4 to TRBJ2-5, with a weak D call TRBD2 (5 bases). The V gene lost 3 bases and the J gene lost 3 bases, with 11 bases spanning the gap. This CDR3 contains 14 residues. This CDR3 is CASSFQRGKETQYF. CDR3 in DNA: TGTGCCAGCAGTTTCCAGAGAGGGAAAGAGACCCAGTACTTC.

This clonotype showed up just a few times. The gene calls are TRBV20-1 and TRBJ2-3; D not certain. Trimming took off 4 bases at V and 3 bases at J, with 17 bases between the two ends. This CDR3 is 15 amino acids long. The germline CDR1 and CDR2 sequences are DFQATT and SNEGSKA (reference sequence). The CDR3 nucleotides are TGCAGTGCTACCAGGACCATATCAACTACAGATACGCAGTATTTT. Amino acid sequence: CSATRTISTTDTQYF.